These 24 T cell receptor beta chains came from one sample sequenced in a study of shared clonotypes between healthy human individuals. The assay was immunoSEQ multiplex PCR, and TCRdb's table has in-frame clones only and misses some. The data hold about 1,800,000 clones, with roughly 95% observed a single time. Naive CD8 cells lacked CD45RO and underwent positive selection for CCR7, leaving out terminally differentiated effector memory CD45RA+ cells. Sequenced input: naive CD8+ T cells sorted from blood. Receptors originate from a man aged 18 to 35 in good health.

This chain links TRBV27 with TRBJ2-2; 10 bases map to TRBD2. Germline CDR1 MNHEY, CDR2 SMNVEV (reference sequence). V gave up 7 bases and J gave up 8 bases; unmatched junction bases: 13. This CDR3 spans 16 amino acids. Here the CDR3 DNA reads TGTGCCAGCACAACCGGCTCTAGCGGGAGTAGTGGGGAGCTGTTTTTT. Protein: CASTTGSSGSSGELFF.

This chain uses TRBV27 with TRBJ1-3; no clear D. Germline V gene sequence: CDR1 MNHEY, CDR2 SMNVEV (reference sequence). The CDR3 spans 15 residues. V lost 6 bases and J 0 bases, leaving 12 bases between the germline ends. CDR3 sequence reads: CASREYTNSGNTIYF. In DNA form, the CDR3 reads TGTGCCAGCAGAGAATATACGAACTCTGGAAACACCATATATTTT.

The rearrangement links TRBV28 to TRBJ2-7, with 10 bases aligning to TRBD2. V shed 2 bases and J 1 base; nucleotides not matched to a gene: 2. There are 15 residues in the CDR3. Germline V gene lookup returns CDR1 MDHEN and CDR2 SYDVKM. The CDR3 DNA follows: TGTGCCAGCAGTTTAGGAGCGGGAGGGTCCTACGAGCAGTACTTC. Protein product: CASSLGAGGSYEQYF.

Note on this clone: Other DNA sequences in the same sample also yield this CDR3. The chain carries TRBV5-1 and TRBJ2-1; no reliable D call. This CDR3 has 12 residues. CDR1 and CDR2 from the germline V gene are SGHRS and YFSETQ. V shed 2 bases and J shed 6 bases, with 6 bases lying between them. DNA of the CDR3: TGCGCCAGCAGCTTAAACGGCAATGAGCAGTTCTTC. It encodes CASSLNGNEQFF.

In this sample, this clone turned up once. Other DNA sequences in this specimen translate into the identical CDR3. The chain combines TRBV11-2 with TRBJ2-7; D possibly uses TRBD1 or TRBD2 (5 bases each). V was trimmed by 1 base and J by 1 base, leaving 8 bases between them. The germline V gene has CDR1 SGHAT and CDR2 FQNNGV. The CDR3 runs 14 residues. The CDR3 bases are TGTGCCAGCAGCTTAGCGGGGCCATCCTACGAGCAGTACTTC. This codes for CASSLAGPSYEQYF.

The chain recombines TRBV4-3 with TRBJ2-3, with 7 bases fitting TRBD2. The V segment lost 0 bases and the J segment 3 bases; nucleotides outside the gene matches: 6. The CDR3 sequence is 16 residues long. Germline V gene sequence: CDR1 LGHNA, CDR2 YSLEER. CDR3 residues: CASSQDLAGETDTQYF. In DNA form, the CDR3 reads TGCGCCAGCAGCCAAGATCTGGCGGGAGAAACAGATACGCAGTATTTT.

The V and J genes are TRBV9 and TRBJ1-2; D gene uncertain. CDR3 length: 11 residues. The germline V and J ends were trimmed by 7 bases and 4 bases, with 8 bases remaining between them. Germline CDR1 and CDR2: SGDLS and YYNGEE. CDR3 loop: CASVGTYGYTF. CDR3 sequence (DNA): TGTGCCAGCGTGGGCACCTATGGCTACACCTTC. Combining the CDR3 with reference TRBV9 and TRBJ1-2 gives the whole variable domain DSGVTQTPKHLITATGQRVTLRCSPRSGDLSVYWYQQSLDQGLQFLIQYYNGEERAKGNILERFSAQQFPDLHSELNLSSLELGDSALYFCASVGTYGYTFGSGTRLTVV.

The chain carries TRBV11-1 and TRBJ2-2; 9 positions agree with TRBD1. Germline CDR1 is SGHAT and CDR2 is FQDESV (reference sequence). V shed 4 bases and J 6 bases; nucleotides not matched to a gene: 9. The CDR3 covers 16 residues. CDR3 in amino acids: CASSSGTGSFPGELFF. CDR3 bases: TGTGCCAGCAGCTCCGGGACAGGGTCCTTCCCCGGGGAGCTGTTTTTT.

The gene calls are TRBV9 and TRBJ2-5; 9 bases agree with TRBD1. The germline gives CDR1 SGDLS, CDR2 YYNGEE. This CDR3 spans 16 amino acids. V shed 0 bases, J shed 0 bases, and the junction held 3 bases outside the gene matches. Written as DNA, the CDR3 is TGTGCCAGCAGCGTAGGGACAGGGGCTCACCAAGAGACCCAGTACTTC. Translated, it gives CASSVGTGAHQETQYF.

The V gene is TRBV15, the J gene TRBJ2-7, with D maybe TRBD2 (5 bases). This CDR3 spans 14 amino acids. Germline V gene lookup returns CDR1 LNHNV and CDR2 YYDKDF (reference sequence). Deletions cut 5 bases from V and 4 bases from J, with 15 bases between. CDR3 sequence reads: CATSATGSGYEQYF. The CDR3 DNA is TGTGCCACCAGCGCTACTGGCTCGGGGTACGAGCAGTACTTC.

CDR3 amino acids: CASTPRGGPYNEQFF. The CDR3 DNA reads TGTGCCAGTACCCCCCGGGGAGGGCCCTACAATGAGCAGTTCTTC. The V gene is TRBV19, the J gene TRBJ2-1; TRBD2 matches at 7 bases. The CDR3 loop spans 15 amino acids. V lost 7 bases and J lost 2; bases outside the gene matches: 8. From germline, CDR1 is LNHDA and CDR2 SQIVND (reference sequence).

The chain links TRBV28 to TRBJ1-5; possible D gene TRBD1, 6 bases. V gave up 8 bases and J gave up 7 bases, with 15 bases separating them. Germline CDR1 reads MDHEN; CDR2 reads SYDVKM. This CDR3 region has 13 residues. The DNA of the CDR3 is TGTGCCAGCGTAACAGGGTTAGGGCAGCCCCAGCATTTT. Translation gives CASVTGLGQPQHF.

With respect to this clone: The identical CDR3 is also encoded by other nucleotide sequences in the sample. The CDR3 sequence is CASSYTQGTGELFF. DNA of the CDR3: TGTGCCAGCAGTTACACCCAAGGAACCGGGGAGCTGTTTTTT. The chain is built from TRBV6-5 and TRBJ2-2; no firm D call. Trimming shortened V by 2 bases and J by 5 bases, and 9 bases separated the two germline ends. Germline assignment: CDR1 MNHEY and CDR2 SVGAGI. The CDR3 sequence is 14 residues long.

This clone was observed once. The V and J genes are TRBV29-1 and TRBJ2-2, with 7 bases lining up with TRBD1. Germline lookup yields CDR1 SQVTM and CDR2 ANQGSEA. The CDR3 length is 15 residues. With V trimmed by 3 bases and J by 1 base, 5 bases remained unmatched. Written as DNA, the CDR3 is TGCAGCGTTGAGAGCCGGGACAGGAACACCGGGGAGCTGTTTTTT. Translation: CSVESRDRNTGELFF.

The V and J genes are TRBV6-5 and TRBJ2-2, with D perhaps TRBD2 (7 bases). This CDR3 comprises 15 residues. CDR1 and CDR2 from the germline V gene are MNHEY and SVGAGI. The V gene lost 0 bases and the J gene lost 7 bases, with 12 bases spanning the gap. The CDR3 nucleotides are TGTGCCAGCAGTTACTCGGGGGGGCCGGTCGGGGAGCTGTTTTTT. This gives the protein CASSYSGGPVGELFF.

Comment on this clone: This CDR3 is also generated by other DNA sequences in the sample. The chain combines TRBV11-2 with TRBJ2-7, with no clear D. The CDR3 is 11 amino acids. V lost 0 bases and J 3 bases, leaving 0 bases between the germline ends. Per the germline V gene, CDR1 is SGHAT and CDR2 is FQNNGV. The CDR3 nucleotides are TGTGCCAGCAGCTTAGACTACGAGCAGTACTTC. Residues: CASSLDYEQYF.

This chain joins TRBV13 and TRBJ2-1; 10 positions match TRBD2. Germline CDR1 reads PRHDT; CDR2 reads FYEKMQ (reference sequence). The CDR3 extends over 15 amino acids. V dropped 5 bases and J dropped 8; count of bases not matched to a gene: 9. The CDR3 sequence: CASSPLSGREDEQFF. The CDR3 DNA sequence: TGTGCCAGCAGCCCCCTGAGCGGGAGGGAGGATGAGCAGTTCTTC.

This clone was detected once. The V call is TRBV27, the J call TRBJ1-5, with D possibly matching TRBD1 (5 bases). The CDR3 is made up of 18 amino acids. In germline, CDR1 is MNHEY, CDR2 SMNVEV (reference sequence). The germline V and J ends were trimmed by 5 bases and 4 bases, with 24 bases remaining between them. DNA for the CDR3: TGTGCCAGCAGTCACACAATCGGGGCTGAGGTTATAAATCAGCCCCAGCATTTT. This encodes CASSHTIGAEVINQPQHF.

The J gene is TRBJ2-1, the V gene TRBV14; 8 bases line up with TRBD2. The J segment lost 6 bases and the V segment lost 4 bases, leaving 11 bases of the junction unmatched. This CDR3 spans 16 amino acids. CDR1 SGHDN and CDR2 FVKESK come from the germline V gene. This CDR3 is CASSPLRSGSSNEQFF. In DNA, the CDR3 is TGTGCCAGCAGCCCACTAAGGAGCGGGAGTTCCAATGAGCAGTTCTTC.

This CDR3 is CASSERTYSDTQYF. The DNA for the CDR3 is TGTGCCAGCAGCGAACGGACTTATTCAGATACGCAGTATTTT. This chain joins TRBV9 and TRBJ2-3, with D possibly being TRBD2 (5 bases). CDR3 length equals 14 residues. Trimming pared 3 bases from V and 4 bases from J, leaving 12 bases between. From germline, CDR1 is SGDLS and CDR2 YYNGEE.

The chain joins TRBV29-1 to TRBJ1-2; 10 bases match TRBD1. This CDR3 contains 16 residues. Germline V lookup: CDR1 SQVTM, CDR2 ANQGSEA. Trimming cost V 2 bases and J 7 bases; bases outside gene matches: 13. The CDR3 reads CSVEPRDRGRGGGYTF. CDR3 coding DNA: TGCAGCGTTGAACCCCGGGACAGGGGCCGGGGTGGTGGCTACACCTTC.

The chain joins TRBV7-9 to TRBJ1-2, with unresolved D. The germline V and J ends were trimmed by 0 bases and 1 base, with 12 bases remaining between them. This CDR3 spans 16 amino acids. Germline values: CDR1 SEHNR, CDR2 FQNEAQ (reference sequence). CDR3 sequence reads: CASSLADRVNNYGYTF. As DNA, the CDR3 is TGTGCCAGCAGCTTAGCGGACCGGGTTAATAACTATGGCTACACCTTC.

The V call is TRBV4-1, the J call TRBJ2-5; a possible D gene is TRBD2 (5 bases). The V end lost 0 bases, the J end lost 3 bases, and 17 bases lay between the germline ends. CDR3 length: 17 amino acids. CDR1 and CDR2 from the germline V gene are MGHRA and YSYEKL. The CDR3 coding sequence is TGCGCCAGCAGCCAAGATGAGGTCGGGGTCACAGAAGAGACCCAGTACTTC. Protein: CASSQDEVGVTEETQYF.

The V gene is TRBV30, the J gene TRBJ2-5; 8 positions match TRBD1. V trimming: 3 bases; J trimming: 7 bases; junction bases outside the gene matches: 19. The germline gives CDR1 GTSNPN, CDR2 SVGIG (reference sequence). The CDR3 is made up of 17 amino acids. In DNA form, the CDR3 reads TGTGCCTGGAGCGGAGGACAGGGCGGGATAGCGCGGGCGACCCAGTACTTC. Translating gives CAWSGGQGGIARATQYF.